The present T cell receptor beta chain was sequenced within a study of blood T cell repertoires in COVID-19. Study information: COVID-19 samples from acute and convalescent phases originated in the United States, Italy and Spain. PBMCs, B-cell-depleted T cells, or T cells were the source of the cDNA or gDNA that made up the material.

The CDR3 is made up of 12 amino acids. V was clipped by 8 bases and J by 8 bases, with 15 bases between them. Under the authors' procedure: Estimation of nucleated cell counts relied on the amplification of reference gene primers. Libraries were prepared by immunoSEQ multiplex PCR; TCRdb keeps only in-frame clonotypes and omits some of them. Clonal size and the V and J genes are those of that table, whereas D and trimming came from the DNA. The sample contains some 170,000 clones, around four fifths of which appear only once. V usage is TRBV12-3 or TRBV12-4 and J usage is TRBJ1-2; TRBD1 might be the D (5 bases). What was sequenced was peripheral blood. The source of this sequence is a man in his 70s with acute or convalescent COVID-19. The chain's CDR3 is CASFVRGLGYTF. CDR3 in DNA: TGTGCCAGCTTTGTACGGGGGTTGGGCTACACCTTC.